This passage covers 17 T cell receptor beta chains from one sample sequenced in a study of beta chain features in type 1 diabetes. Expressed TCRB transcripts were sequenced, since all the RNA that had been isolated was reverse transcribed. Profiled with immunoSEQ multiplex PCR; TCRdb holds only in-frame clones, not every one. Of around 200,000 clones listed, about 13% are singletons. The sample taken for sequencing was central memory CD4+ T cells from blood. Source of these receptors: a woman younger than 35 in good health.

The chain employs TRBV7-2 and TRBJ2-2; the D is unclear. V lost 2 bases and J 0 bases, leaving 7 bases between the germline ends. The CDR3 consists of 15 residues. CDR1 and CDR2 from the germline V gene are SGHTA and FQGNSA. CDR3 residues: CASSLSFTNTGELFF. The CDR3 DNA reads as TGTGCCAGCAGCTTATCCTTTACGAACACCGGGGAGCTGTTTTTT.

This clone came up a few times. The chain combines TRBV9 with TRBJ2-3; TRBD2 matches at 9 bases. Germline assignment: CDR1 SGDLS and CDR2 YYNGEE. The CDR3 loop spans 16 amino acids. Trimming at V came to 2 bases and at J to 2 bases, leaving 6 bases not matched to a gene. Here the CDR3 DNA reads TGTGCCAGCAGCGTCATTAGCGGGAGCTACACAGATACGCAGTATTTT. Amino acids: CASSVISGSYTDTQYF.

This rearrangement joins TRBV27 to TRBJ2-7; perhaps TRBD1 as D (7 bases). With 6 bases removed from V and 5 bases from J, the gap between germline ends came to 20 bases. Germline lookup yields CDR1 MNHEY and CDR2 SMNVEV (reference sequence). The CDR3 has 15 amino acids. The CDR3 loop is CASSPLDREENEQYF. The CDR3 coding sequence is TGTGCCAGCAGCCCCTTAGACAGGGAGGAGAACGAGCAGTACTTC.

The chain has TRBV28 and TRBJ1-2, with 9 nucleotides matching TRBD1. Germline loops: CDR1 MDHEN, CDR2 SYDVKM. The CDR3 consists of 14 residues. V was pared by 5 bases and J by 6 bases, with 7 bases of the junction left unmatched. This chain's CDR3 is CASSVLQGAHGYTF. The CDR3 DNA follows: TGTGCCAGCAGTGTACTACAGGGGGCGCATGGCTACACCTTC.

The chain combines TRBV6-5 with TRBJ2-1; 8 bases are a match to TRBD1. The CDR3 totals 15 residues. The germline V gene encodes CDR1 MNHEY and CDR2 SVGAGI. V was clipped by 0 bases and J by 6 bases; unmatched bases: 4. The CDR3 region has the DNA TGTGCCAGCAGTTACTCCTGGACAGGGCCCAATGAGCAGTTCTTC. Residues: CASSYSWTGPNEQFF.

The V call is TRBV30, the J call TRBJ1-1; D perhaps matches TRBD1 (6 bases). Trimming left V 2 bases short and J 1 base short, with 11 bases between. The CDR3 consists of 14 residues. The germline V gene encodes CDR1 GTSNPN and CDR2 SVGIG (reference sequence). CDR3 nucleotide sequence: TGTGCCTGGAGTCCGCGGACAGCGAACACTGAAGCTTTCTTT. Encoded protein: CAWSPRTANTEAFF.

The V call is TRBV18, the J call TRBJ1-2; the D is unclear. CDR3 length: 13 residues. Germline V gene lookup returns CDR1 KGHSH and CDR2 LQKENI. The ends were cut back, 4 bases at V and 8 bases at J, with 14 bases in the middle. CDR3 protein: CASSQMGEEGYTF. CDR3 nucleotides: TGTGCCAGCTCACAAATGGGAGAAGAGGGCTACACCTTC.

This clone showed up just a few times. J is TRBJ2-2 and V is TRBV11-2, with D unresolved. The CDR3 spans 14 residues. Germline V CDR1 and CDR2: SGHAT, FQNNGV. Trimming removed 3 bases from V and 2 bases from J, with 7 bases in between. Here the CDR3 DNA reads TGTGCCAGCAGCTTTGGCCAAAACACCGGGGAGCTGTTTTTT. The encoded protein is CASSFGQNTGELFF.

The chain couples TRBV5-1 to TRBJ2-7, with 7 nucleotides matching TRBD1. The J segment lost 2 bases and the V segment lost 3 bases, leaving 2 bases of the junction unmatched. Germline loops: CDR1 SGHRS, CDR2 YFSETQ. CDR3 size: 13 residues. The CDR3 spells CASSSGQTYEQYF. CDR3 DNA sequence: TGCGCCAGCAGCTCGGGACAGACCTACGAGCAGTACTTC.

This clone appeared a few times. The chain couples TRBV30 to TRBJ1-5; D may be TRBD1 (6 bases). V lost 5 bases, J lost 3 bases, and 17 bases lay in between. Germline loops: CDR1 GTSNPN, CDR2 SVGIG (reference sequence). This CDR3 spans 15 amino acids. CDR3 DNA sequence: TGTGCCTGGGGGGCCCAAGGGGGAAACAATCAGCCCCAGCATTTT. It encodes CAWGAQGGNNQPQHF. Variable domain in full (rest from reference TRBV30 and TRBJ1-5): SQTIHQWPATLVQPVGSPLSLECTVEGTSNPNLYWYRQAAGRGLQLLFYSVGIGQISSEVPQNLSASRPQDRQFILSSKKLLLSDSGFYLCAWGAQGGNNQPQHFGDGTRLSIL.

The CDR3 loop is CASSRGQGEAFF. The CDR3 DNA reads as TGTGCCAGCAGTCGCGGACAGGGTGAAGCTTTCTTT. The J gene is TRBJ1-1, the V gene TRBV28; TRBD1 matches 8 bases. The V gene end was trimmed by 5 bases and the J gene end by 7 bases; junction bases not matched to a gene: 3. The CDR3 sequence is 12 residues long. The V gene's germline CDR1 is MDHEN and CDR2 SYDVKM.

The rearrangement joins TRBV18 to TRBJ2-7, with 13 bases that match TRBD2. The length of the CDR3 is 18 residues. Trimming took 1 base from V and 6 from J; bases not matched to a gene: 12. CDR1 is KGHSH, CDR2 LQKENI, per germline. The CDR3 DNA is TGTGCCAGCTCACCACGGAGACTAGCGGGAGGTAGTCCGACCGAGCAGTACTTC. It encodes CASSPRRLAGGSPTEQYF.

Note on this clone: Within the sample, other DNA sequences also encode this same CDR3. This rearrangement joins TRBV28 to TRBJ1-5; TRBD1 matches at 9 bases. The CDR3 is 14 amino acids. The V gene end was trimmed by 5 bases and the J gene end by 6 bases; junction bases not matched to a gene: 5. Germline V gene lookup returns CDR1 MDHEN and CDR2 SYDVKM. The CDR3 DNA is TGTGCCAGCAGTCCCGGGACAGGGCGTCAGCCCCAGCATTTT. Amino acid sequence: CASSPGTGRQPQHF.

This clone was picked up a small number of times. This chain connects TRBV30 to TRBJ1-5, with D maybe TRBD1 (5 bases). The CDR3 is 14 amino acids. Looked up from germline, CDR1 is GTSNPN and CDR2 is SVGIG (reference sequence). With 0 bases removed from V and 6 bases from J, the gap between germline ends came to 12 bases. The CDR3: CAWSVTTGGQPQHF. The CDR3 DNA follows: TGTGCCTGGAGTGTAACTACGGGGGGTCAGCCCCAGCATTTT.

This chain joins TRBV28 and TRBJ2-7; 10 positions match TRBD2. V gave up 6 bases and J gave up 2 bases; unmatched junction bases: 7. The CDR3 is 15 amino acids. Germline CDR1 is MDHEN and CDR2 is SYDVKM. CDR3 protein: CASRKSGRVPYEQYF. CDR3 nucleotide sequence: TGTGCCAGCAGAAAAAGCGGGAGGGTCCCCTACGAGCAGTACTTC.

The chain joins TRBV7-2 to TRBJ1-4; D is perhaps TRBD1 (5 bases). There are 17 residues in the CDR3. Trimming took off 0 bases at V and 0 bases at J, with 11 bases between the two ends. Germline CDR1 and CDR2: SGHTA and FQGNSA. CDR3 DNA: TGTGCCAGCAGCTTAGCGACCTCGACAGCAACTAATGAAAAACTGTTTTTT. Translation: CASSLATSTATNEKLFF.

This clone turned up a few times. This chain connects TRBV6-5 to TRBJ1-1; no reliable D call. From germline, CDR1 is MNHEY and CDR2 SVGAGI. V was cut by 2 bases and J by 4 bases, with 14 bases left in between. The CDR3 is 15 residues long. The CDR3 loop reads CASSYGTGRSTEAFF. In DNA, the CDR3 is TGTGCCAGCAGTTACGGCACGGGGAGGAGCACTGAAGCTTTCTTT.